This TCR beta chain was profiled in a study of PD-L1 blockade in urothelial cancer. Study at large: The analyses of blood took place 3 weeks (second dose) and 6 weeks after treatment start. T cells were recovered from blood samples at a median of around 140,000.

Here immunoSEQ multiplex PCR was the method, and the copy in TCRdb shows in-frame clones only, minus some. The sample has about 91,000 clones, roughly 80% seen once. Regarding time point: peripheral blood 6 weeks after treatment start. The germline V gene has CDR1 SEHNR and CDR2 FQNEAQ (reference sequence). V was clipped by 5 bases and J by 1 base; unmatched bases: 8. The CDR3 is 16 residues long. This sequence joins TRBV7-9 and TRBJ2-7; TRBD1 aligns across 10 bases. The starting material was PBMCs, obtained around atezolizumab (anti-PD-L1) treatment. This receptor was identified in a man aged 70 or older with urothelial cancer. CDR3 DNA sequence: TGTGCCAGCAGCCCCCCGGGACAGGGGCCTTCCTACGAGCAGTACTTC. Translating it yields CASSPPGQGPSYEQYF.